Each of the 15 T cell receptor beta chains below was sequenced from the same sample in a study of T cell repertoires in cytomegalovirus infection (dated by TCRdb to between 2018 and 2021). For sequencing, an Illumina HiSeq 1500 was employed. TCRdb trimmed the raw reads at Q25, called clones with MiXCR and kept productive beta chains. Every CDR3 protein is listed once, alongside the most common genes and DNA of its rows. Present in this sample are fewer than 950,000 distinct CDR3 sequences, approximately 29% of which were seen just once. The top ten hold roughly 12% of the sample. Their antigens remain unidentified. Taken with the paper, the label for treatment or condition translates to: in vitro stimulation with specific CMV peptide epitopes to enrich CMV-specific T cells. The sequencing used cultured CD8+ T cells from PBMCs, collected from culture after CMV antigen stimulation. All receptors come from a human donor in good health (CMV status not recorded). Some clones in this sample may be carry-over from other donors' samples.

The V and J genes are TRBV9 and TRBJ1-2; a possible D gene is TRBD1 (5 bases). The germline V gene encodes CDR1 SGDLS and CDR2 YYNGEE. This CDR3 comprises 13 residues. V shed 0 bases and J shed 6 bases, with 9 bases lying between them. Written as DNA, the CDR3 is TGTGCCAGCAGCGTAGCAGGGTACAATGGCTACACCTTC. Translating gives CASSVAGYNGYTF.

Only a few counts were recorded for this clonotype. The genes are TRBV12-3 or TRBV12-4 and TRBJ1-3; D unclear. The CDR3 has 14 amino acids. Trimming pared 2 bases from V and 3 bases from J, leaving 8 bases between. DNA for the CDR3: TGTGCCAGCAGTTTACAGGTTATTGGAAACACCATATATTTT. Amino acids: CASSLQVIGNTIYF.

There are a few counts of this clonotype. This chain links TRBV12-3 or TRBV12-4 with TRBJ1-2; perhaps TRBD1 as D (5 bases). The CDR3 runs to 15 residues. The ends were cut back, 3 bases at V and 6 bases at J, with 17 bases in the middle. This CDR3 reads CASSFVPGGGDGYTF. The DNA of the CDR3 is TGTGCCAGCAGTTTCGTTCCCGGGGGTGGCGATGGCTACACCTTC.

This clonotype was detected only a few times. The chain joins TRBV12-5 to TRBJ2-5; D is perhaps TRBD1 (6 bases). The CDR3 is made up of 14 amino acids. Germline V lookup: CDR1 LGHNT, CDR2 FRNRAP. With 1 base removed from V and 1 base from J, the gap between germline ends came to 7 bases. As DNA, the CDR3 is TGTGCTAGTGGTTTGGGGACAGTCCAAGAGACCCAGTACTTC. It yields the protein CASGLGTVQETQYF.

CDR3 nucleotide sequence: TGCAGTGCTCCCGGGACCGGTTATGGCTACACCTTC. Protein product: CSAPGTGYGYTF. The genes are TRBV20-1 and TRBJ1-2; possibly TRBD1 for D (5 bases). From germline, CDR1 is DFQATT and CDR2 SNEGSKA (reference sequence). The CDR3 is 12 residues long. The V gene lost 5 bases and the J gene lost 5 bases, with 12 bases spanning the gap.

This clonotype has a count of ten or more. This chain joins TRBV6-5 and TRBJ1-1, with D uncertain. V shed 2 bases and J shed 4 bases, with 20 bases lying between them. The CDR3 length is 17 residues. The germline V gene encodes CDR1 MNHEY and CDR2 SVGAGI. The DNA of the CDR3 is TGTGCCAGCAGTTACGGGATTGAATGGGCTACTGGCACTGAAGCTTTCTTT. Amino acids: CASSYGIEWATGTEAFF.

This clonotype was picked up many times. CDR3 protein: CASRLGLSYNEQFF. The CDR3 coding sequence is TGTGCCAGCAGACTGGGCCTATCCTACAATGAGCAGTTCTTC. The chain is built from TRBV7-8 and TRBJ2-1; unclear D gene. Deletions cut 6 bases from V and 1 base from J, with 10 bases between. The CDR3 sequence is 14 residues long. Looked up from germline, CDR1 is SGHVS and CDR2 is FQNEAQ.

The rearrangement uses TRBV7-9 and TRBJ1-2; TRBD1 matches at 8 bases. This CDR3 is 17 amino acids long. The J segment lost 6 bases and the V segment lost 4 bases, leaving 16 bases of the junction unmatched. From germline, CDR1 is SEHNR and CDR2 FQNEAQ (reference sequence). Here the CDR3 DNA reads TGTGCCAGCAGCTCCCGGGACAGGCTAATTTCTGTTGATGGCTACACCTTC. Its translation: CASSSRDRLISVDGYTF.

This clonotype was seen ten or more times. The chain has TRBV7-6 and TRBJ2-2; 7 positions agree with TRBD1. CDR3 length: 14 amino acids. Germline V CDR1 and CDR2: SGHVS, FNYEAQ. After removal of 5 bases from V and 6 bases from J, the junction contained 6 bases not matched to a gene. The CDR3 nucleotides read TGTGCCAGCAGCCCGAGGGACAGCGCCGGGGAGCTGTTTTTT. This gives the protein CASSPRDSAGELFF.

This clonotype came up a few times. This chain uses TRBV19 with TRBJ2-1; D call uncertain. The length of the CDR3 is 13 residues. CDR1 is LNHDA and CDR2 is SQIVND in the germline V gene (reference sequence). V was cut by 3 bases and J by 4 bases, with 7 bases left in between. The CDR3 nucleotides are TGTGCCAGTAGTATTGAAGGGTACAATGAGCAGTTCTTC. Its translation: CASSIEGYNEQFF.

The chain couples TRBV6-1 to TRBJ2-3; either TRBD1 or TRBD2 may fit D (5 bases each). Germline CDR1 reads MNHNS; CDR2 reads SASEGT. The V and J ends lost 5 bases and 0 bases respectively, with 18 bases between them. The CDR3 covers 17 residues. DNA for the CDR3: TGTGCCAGCAGTTATAGGGACCGCGGGCCCAGCACAGATACGCAGTATTTT. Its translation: CASSYRDRGPSTDTQYF.

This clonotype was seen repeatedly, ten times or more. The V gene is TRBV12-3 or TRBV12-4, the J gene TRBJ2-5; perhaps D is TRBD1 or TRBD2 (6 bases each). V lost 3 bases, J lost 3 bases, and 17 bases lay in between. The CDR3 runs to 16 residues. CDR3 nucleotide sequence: TGTGCCAGCAGTTTCGGAGTGGAGGGGGGTAAAGAGACCCAGTACTTC. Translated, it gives CASSFGVEGGKETQYF.

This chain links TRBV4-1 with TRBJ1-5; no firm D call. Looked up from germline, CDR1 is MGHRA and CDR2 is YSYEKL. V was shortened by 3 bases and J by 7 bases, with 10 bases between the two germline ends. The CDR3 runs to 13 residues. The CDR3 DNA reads TGCGCCAGCAGCCAGGGCTTGGGACAGCCCCAGCATTTT. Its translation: CASSQGLGQPQHF.

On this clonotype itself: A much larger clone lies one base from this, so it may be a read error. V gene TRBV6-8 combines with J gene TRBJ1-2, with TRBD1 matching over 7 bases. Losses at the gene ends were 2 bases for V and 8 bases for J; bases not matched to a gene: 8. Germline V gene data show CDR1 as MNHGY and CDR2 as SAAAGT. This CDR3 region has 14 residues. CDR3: CASSYPGTGEGYTF. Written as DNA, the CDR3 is TGTGCCAGCAGTTACCCCGGTACAGGGGAAGGCTACACCTTC.

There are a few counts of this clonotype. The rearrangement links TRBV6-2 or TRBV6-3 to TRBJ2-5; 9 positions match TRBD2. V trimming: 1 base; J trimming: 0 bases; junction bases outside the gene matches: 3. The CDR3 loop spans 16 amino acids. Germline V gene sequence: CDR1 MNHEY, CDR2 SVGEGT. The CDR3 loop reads CASSYYLAGYQETQYF. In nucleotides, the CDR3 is TGTGCCAGCAGTTACTATCTAGCGGGGTACCAAGAGACCCAGTACTTC.